The 23 T cell receptor beta chains presented below share a single source sample, sequenced in a study of blood T cell repertoires in COVID-19 (TCRdb year 2020). The protocol used for the library was the immunoSEQ multiplex PCR assay. Sourced from immuneACCESS, this table was stored by TCRdb with only in-frame sequences that have V and J called. A share of the clones is absent; for the studies checked, an unresolved V gene accounts for under half, and the remainder has no known explanation. The sample yields roughly 270,000 clones; around 85% were counted once. The biggest ten clones account for 2% to 3% of the sample. The sequencing input was PBMCs or T cells enriched from blood (not recorded which). The receptors shown here come from a woman aged 45 to 65 who had recovered from COVID-19.

This chain uses TRBV11-2 with TRBJ2-7; D is unclear. Germline values: CDR1 SGHAT, CDR2 FQNNGV. Trimming left V 6 bases short and J 0 bases short, with 9 bases between. CDR3 size: 13 residues. CDR3: CASRATVSYEQYF. CDR3 in DNA: TGTGCCAGCAGGGCCACAGTCTCCTACGAGCAGTACTTC.

The chain links TRBV6-5 to TRBJ2-1, with 7 bases lining up with TRBD1. The CDR3 extends over 16 amino acids. Per the germline V gene, CDR1 is MNHEY and CDR2 is SVGAGI. Trimming took 4 bases from V and 0 from J; bases not matched to a gene: 6. The CDR3 loop is CASSSTGESSYNEQFF. The CDR3 bases are TGTGCCAGCAGTTCTACAGGGGAGAGCTCCTACAATGAGCAGTTCTTC.

The chain carries TRBV4-2 and TRBJ2-7, with 7 bases matching TRBD2. CDR3 length: 15 residues. Germline V gene data show CDR1 as LGHNA and CDR2 as YNFKEQ. Germline trimming cut 1 base from V and 2 bases from J; bases unmatched to any gene: 5. In DNA, the CDR3 is TGTGCCAGCAGCCAAGGGGGCGGGGGAACCTACGAGCAGTACTTC. It specifies CASSQGGGGTYEQYF.

In the case of this clone: Other DNA sequences in the same sample also yield this CDR3. V gene TRBV3-1 (or the pseudogene TRBV3-2) combines with J gene TRBJ2-2; no definite D call. The germline CDR1 and CDR2 sequences are LGHDT and YNNKEL (reference sequence). Trimming left V 1 base short and J 7 bases short, with 4 bases between. This CDR3 has 12 amino acids. The CDR3 region is CASSQVHGELFF. CDR3 sequence (DNA): TGTGCCAGCAGCCAAGTCCACGGGGAGCTGTTTTTT.

The sample holds one count of this clone. The chain carries TRBV30 and TRBJ1-3; D ambiguous. Germline V gene data show CDR1 as GTSNPN and CDR2 as SVGIG (reference sequence). Trimming cost V 3 bases and J 0 bases, with 9 bases left between them. This CDR3 contains 14 residues. The DNA of the CDR3 is TGTGCCTGGAGGGCAGCGAGCTCTGGAAACACCATATATTTT. The encoded protein is CAWRAASSGNTIYF.

The chain joins TRBV11-2 to TRBJ1-3, with D possibly matching TRBD1 (6 bases). CDR1 and CDR2 (germline): SGHAT, FQNNGV. Trimming took 6 bases from V and 1 from J, leaving 13 bases between them. The CDR3 consists of 15 residues. DNA for the CDR3: TGTGCCAGCAGTGTGAGGGGGGGATCTGGAAACACCATATATTTT. Its protein product is CASSVRGGSGNTIYF.

V is TRBV5-1 and J is TRBJ2-7, with D perhaps TRBD1 (5 bases). This CDR3 is built from 14 residues. In germline, CDR1 is SGHRS, CDR2 YFSETQ. Trimming stripped 2 bases from V and 5 bases from J, with 14 bases between. The CDR3 is CASSLDIGVNEQYF. CDR3 nucleotide sequence: TGCGCCAGCAGCTTAGATATAGGGGTGAACGAGCAGTACTTC. The full variable domain, rest sourced from reference TRBV5-1 and TRBJ2-7, is KAGVTQTPRYLIKTRGQQVTLSCSPISGHRSVSWYQQTPGQGLQFLFEYFSETQRNKGNFPGRFSGRQFSNSRSEMNVSTLELGDSALYLCASSLDIGVNEQYFGPGTRLTVT.

This chain connects TRBV5-1 to TRBJ1-1; no clear D gene. V was clipped by 3 bases and J by 2 bases, with 11 bases between them. CDR1 is SGHRS and CDR2 is YFSETQ in the germline V gene. This CDR3 comprises 14 residues. The CDR3 DNA reads as TGCGCCAGCAGCTCGGCTGCTAGAAACACTGAAGCTTTCTTT. Its protein is CASSSAARNTEAFF.

The J gene is TRBJ1-6, the V gene TRBV12-3 or TRBV12-4; D is unresolved. V dropped 6 bases and J dropped 6 bases, with 9 bases sitting between them. The CDR3 length is 13 residues. The CDR3 protein is CASSPSLNSPLHF. In nucleotides, the CDR3 is TGTGCCAGCAGCCCCTCCCTTAATTCACCCCTCCACTTT.

The CDR3 region is CASSYTYSPLHF. CDR3 nucleotide sequence: TGTGCCAGCAGCTATACCTACTCACCCCTCCACTTT. The chain carries TRBV5-6 and TRBJ1-6; D is unclear. Germline CDR1 SGHDT, CDR2 YYEEEE. The V gene lost 3 bases and the J gene lost 10 bases, with 8 bases spanning the gap. The CDR3 runs to 12 residues.

This chain uses TRBV14 with TRBJ2-1; D is uncertain. Germline V lookup: CDR1 SGHDN, CDR2 FVKESK. The CDR3 has 14 residues. Trimming took 0 bases from V and 4 from J, leaving 7 bases between them. As DNA, the CDR3 is TGTGCCAGCAGCCAAGAGCTCAGGTACAATGAGCAGTTCTTC. Its translation: CASSQELRYNEQFF.

This clone was counted a single time. The rearrangement joins TRBV18 to TRBJ1-4; D possibly corresponds to TRBD1 (5 bases). V was clipped by 2 bases and J by 8 bases, with 12 bases between them. The CDR3 contains 14 residues. Germline values: CDR1 KGHSH, CDR2 LQKENI. This CDR3 is CASSPSGSQEKLFF. The CDR3 DNA sequence: TGTGCCAGCTCACCATCAGGGTCTCAAGAAAAACTGTTTTTT.

This clone was picked up one time. The CDR3 sequence is CASSPGRGDTQYF. The CDR3 DNA reads TGTGCCAGCAGTCCAGGGAGGGGAGATACGCAGTATTTT. The chain couples TRBV2 to TRBJ2-3; 7 bases line up with TRBD2. CDR1 is SNHLY, CDR2 FYNNEI, per germline. The CDR3 has 13 amino acids. J was trimmed by 5 bases and V by 5 bases; bases with no gene match: 4.

The chain couples TRBV27 to TRBJ2-5, with TRBD2 matching 15 bases. Germline CDR1 reads MNHEY; CDR2 reads SMNVEV (reference sequence). With 5 bases clipped from V and 2 bases from J, the junction kept 3 bases outside the gene matches. The CDR3 is 16 residues long. This CDR3 reads CASSPGLAGGQETQYF. The CDR3 bases are TGTGCCAGCAGTCCCGGACTAGCGGGGGGGCAAGAGACCCAGTACTTC.

On this clone: Since the CDR3 does not end with the conserved phenylalanine or tryptophan, this likely comes from a read error. Because the CDR3's place on the DNA is in doubt, the DNA is left out and the CDR3 is given as listed by TCRdb. The chain employs TRBV6-5 and TRBJ1-1; the D call of TRBD1 is as the table states it, not checked on the DNA. The CDR3 is 14 amino acids in total, end residues counted. In germline, CDR1 is MNHEY, CDR2 SVGAGI. This CDR3 reads CASRRYTGVYPYVV.

The CDR3 loop reads CASKGQGVDEQFF. For the CDR3, the DNA is TGTGCCAGCAAGGGACAAGGGGTTGATGAGCAGTTCTTC. The chain links TRBV6-5 to TRBJ2-1, with D maybe TRBD1 (6 bases). The V and J ends lost 7 bases and 8 bases respectively, with 15 bases between them. Germline loops: CDR1 MNHEY, CDR2 SVGAGI. This CDR3 region has 13 residues.

The CDR3 sequence: CASRPTSSSYNEQFF. The CDR3 DNA reads as TGTGCCAGCAGACCTACTAGCAGCTCCTACAATGAGCAGTTCTTC. The V gene is TRBV6-5, the J gene TRBJ2-1; D perhaps matches TRBD2 (6 bases). Germline CDR1 is MNHEY and CDR2 is SVGAGI. The CDR3 spans 15 residues. V was clipped by 6 bases and J by 0 bases, with 12 bases between them.

The chain joins TRBV19 to TRBJ2-1; TRBD1 matches at 8 bases. This CDR3 has 15 residues. Trimming took 9 bases from V and 0 from J; bases not matched to a gene: 7. Germline CDR1 reads LNHDA; CDR2 reads SQIVND (reference sequence). CDR3 loop: CASQTGAFSYNEQFF. CDR3 sequence (DNA): TGTGCCAGCCAGACAGGGGCCTTCTCCTACAATGAGCAGTTCTTC.

This clone showed up just once. The DNA for the CDR3 is TGTGCCACCAGTGACAGGACAGGGCGGCAGTACTTC. Its protein is CATSDRTGRQYF. The chain uses TRBV24-1 and TRBJ2-7, with 8 bases fitting TRBD1. The germline V gene encodes CDR1 KGHDR and CDR2 SFDVKD. This CDR3 comprises 12 residues. Trimming cost V 4 bases and J 9 bases; bases outside gene matches: 4.

This chain connects TRBV2 to TRBJ1-2, with D possibly TRBD1 on 5 matching bases. The germline gives CDR1 SNHLY, CDR2 FYNNEI. The germline V and J ends were trimmed by 3 bases and 8 bases, with 13 bases remaining between them. This CDR3 has 13 residues. This CDR3 reads CASSEVQGIGYTF. In nucleotides, the CDR3 is TGTGCCAGCAGTGAGGTGCAGGGAATCGGCTACACCTTC.

The CDR3 nucleotides are TGTGCCTGGAGTATCGACAGGGTGTACGAGCAGTACTTC. Protein product: CAWSIDRVYEQYF. The genes are TRBV30 and TRBJ2-7; 7 bases line up with TRBD1. The length of the CDR3 is 13 residues. The germline V gene has CDR1 GTSNPN and CDR2 SVGIG (reference sequence). V lost 2 bases to trimming and J lost 4 bases; unmatched junction nucleotides: 5.

In the case of this clone: A read error may be the cause here, since a much bigger clone is one base away. The chain combines TRBV11-3 with TRBJ2-2; no clear D. The CDR3 is 13 residues long. Trimming stripped 4 bases from V and 0 bases from J, with 3 bases between. Germline CDR1 reads SGHNT; CDR2 reads YENEEA. This CDR3 reads CASSSSNTGELFF. Here the CDR3 DNA reads TGTGCCAGCAGCTCCTCGAACACCGGGGAGCTGTTTTTT. Filled out from reference TRBV11-3 and TRBJ2-2, the complete variable domain reads EAGVVQSPRYKIIEKKQPVAFWCNPISGHNTLYWYLQNLGQGPELLIRYENEEAVDDSQLPKDRFSAERLKGVDSTLKIQPAELGDSAVYLCASSSSNTGELFFGEGSRLTVL.

The V and J genes are TRBV5-1 and TRBJ2-1, with 10 nucleotides matching TRBD2. The CDR3 runs 17 residues. V lost 0 bases to trimming and J lost 8 bases; unmatched junction nucleotides: 11. Germline V lookup: CDR1 SGHRS, CDR2 YFSETQ. The CDR3 reads CASSLEYSASGGYEQFF. For the CDR3, the DNA is TGCGCCAGCAGCTTGGAGTATTCGGCTAGCGGGGGCTATGAGCAGTTCTTC.